These 19 T cell receptor beta chains share one sample of origin, sequenced in a study of B cell selection in AIRE deficiency. Clones were sequenced by immunoSEQ multiplex PCR, and TCRdb holds only the in-frame ones, with some missing. Of about 14,000 clones listed, 90% to 95% are singletons. The regulatory T cell sort gate was CD4+CD25hiCD127low/negative. The sample taken for sequencing was Tregs sorted from PBMCs. The receptors stem from a human donor with AIRE deficiency.

The gene calls are TRBV6-1 and TRBJ2-7; D unresolved. Germline loops: CDR1 MNHNS, CDR2 SASEGT. The CDR3 is 12 residues long. Trimming left V 1 base short and J 9 bases short, with 10 bases between. CDR3: CASSEVVAGQYF. CDR3 bases: TGTGCCAGCAGTGAAGTAGTAGCTGGGCAGTACTTC.

V and J are TRBV20-1 and TRBJ1-1; D call uncertain. The CDR3 has 10 residues. CDR1 is DFQATT, CDR2 SNEGSKA, per germline (reference sequence). Trimming cost V 3 bases and J 8 bases, with 7 bases left between them. The CDR3 loop reads CSARASEAFF. The CDR3 DNA follows: TGCAGTGCTAGGGCCAGCGAAGCTTTCTTT.

This sequence joins TRBV10-3 and TRBJ2-1, with D perhaps TRBD1 or TRBD2 (5 bases each). Germline CDR1 and CDR2: ENHRY and SYGVKD. The V and J ends lost 6 bases and 10 bases respectively, with 16 bases between them. This CDR3 contains 13 residues. DNA of the CDR3: TGTGCCATCAGCCCGGGTAGAGGGGCCGAGCAGTTCTTC. Translated: CAISPGRGAEQFF.

The table lists this clone with a count of one. CDR3 bases: TGTGCCAGTAGTATCCAAGGGCTAGCGGCTGGGGAGACCCAGTACTTC. It codes for CASSIQGLAAGETQYF. The chain joins TRBV19 to TRBJ2-5; 7 bases line up with TRBD2. Germline V CDR1 and CDR2: LNHDA, SQIVND (reference sequence). The CDR3 loop spans 16 amino acids. Trimming cost V 3 bases and J 5 bases; bases outside gene matches: 12.

This chain links TRBV19 with TRBJ1-4; TRBD1 agrees at 8 bases. This CDR3 has 14 amino acids. The junction had 6 bases not matched to a gene; V was cut back by 6 bases and J by 6 bases. CDR1 is LNHDA and CDR2 is SQIVND in the germline V gene (reference sequence). CDR3 residues: CASSYRGKDEKLFF. The CDR3 DNA sequence: TGTGCCAGTAGCTACAGGGGGAAAGATGAAAAACTGTTTTTT.

The V gene is TRBV6-5, the J gene TRBJ2-2, with D perhaps matching TRBD1 or TRBD2 (5 bases each). This CDR3 contains 16 residues. Germline CDR1 is MNHEY and CDR2 is SVGAGI. The V end lost 2 bases, the J end lost 3 bases, and 13 bases lay between the germline ends. Here the CDR3 reads CASSYGPGGYTGELFF. CDR3 nucleotides: TGTGCCAGCAGTTACGGTCCTGGGGGATACACCGGGGAGCTGTTTTTT.

This clone has only one observation. This chain connects TRBV20-1 to TRBJ2-3; unclear D gene. Trimming took off 6 bases at V and 2 bases at J, with 6 bases between the two ends. Germline V lookup: CDR1 DFQATT, CDR2 SNEGSKA (reference sequence). There are 11 residues in the CDR3. CDR3 amino acids: CSAAYTDTQYF. DNA of the CDR3: TGCAGTGCCGCTTACACAGATACGCAGTATTTT.

The chain joins TRBV7-2 to TRBJ1-4, with D possibly matching TRBD1 (5 bases). This CDR3 has 14 amino acids. The V and J ends lost 3 bases and 11 bases respectively, with 16 bases between them. From germline, CDR1 is SGHTA and CDR2 FQGNSA. CDR3 protein: CASSLVSLGGKLFF. The CDR3 nucleotides read TGTGCCAGCAGCTTGGTCTCCCTGGGGGGGAAACTGTTTTTT.

The chain uses TRBV5-1 and TRBJ2-3; D is unresolved. This CDR3 is built from 15 residues. Germline V CDR1 and CDR2: SGHRS, YFSETQ. V lost 0 bases to trimming and J lost 2 bases, with 10 bases between them. Here the CDR3 DNA reads TGCGCCAGCAGCTTGGTTAGAGGAGTCACAGATACGCAGTATTTT. Translating it yields CASSLVRGVTDTQYF.

The J gene is TRBJ1-1, the V gene TRBV6-5; 7 nucleotides match TRBD1. Germline trimming cut 1 base from V and 1 base from J; bases unmatched to any gene: 3. Per germline, CDR1 MNHEY and CDR2 SVGAGI. The CDR3 is 15 residues long. CDR3 protein: CASSYWGQSNTEAFF. The DNA for the CDR3 is TGTGCCAGCAGTTACTGGGGACAGTCGAACACTGAAGCTTTCTTT.

This clone showed up just once. The chain links TRBV7-2 to TRBJ1-2; 8 bases align to TRBD1. The CDR3 covers 17 residues. V shed 4 bases and J 1 base; nucleotides not matched to a gene: 11. Germline CDR1 SGHTA, CDR2 FQGNSA. In DNA, the CDR3 is TGTGCCAGCAGCTCCTACCGGGACAGGAGAGTTAACTATGGCTACACCTTC. It yields the protein CASSSYRDRRVNYGYTF.

V gene TRBV5-1 combines with J gene TRBJ2-7, with 10 bases matching TRBD2. The ends lost 0 bases at V and 4 bases at J; junction bases unmatched: 4. Germline V gene sequence: CDR1 SGHRS, CDR2 YFSETQ. The CDR3 is made up of 15 amino acids. The CDR3 loop reads CASSLVASGGYEQYF. The CDR3 nucleotides read TGCGCCAGCAGCTTGGTGGCTAGCGGGGGATACGAGCAGTACTTC.

V is TRBV5-1 and J is TRBJ2-7; D perhaps matches TRBD1 (6 bases). The CDR3 loop spans 12 amino acids. V was trimmed by 2 bases and J by 5 bases, leaving 8 bases between them. The germline V gene encodes CDR1 SGHRS and CDR2 YFSETQ. This chain's CDR3 is CASSLTGNEQYF. CDR3 coding DNA: TGCGCCAGCAGCTTAACAGGGAACGAGCAGTACTTC.

V gene TRBV16 combines with J gene TRBJ2-5; tentatively, D is TRBD1 (5 bases). V shed 2 bases and J shed 3 bases, with 19 bases lying between them. Germline assignment: CDR1 KGHSY and CDR2 FQNENV. The CDR3 contains 17 residues. CDR3 loop: CASSQRMWGFWEETQYF. In nucleotides, the CDR3 is TGTGCCAGCAGCCAAAGAATGTGGGGCTTCTGGGAAGAGACCCAGTACTTC.

The chain's CDR3 is CASSIGPTHTEAFF. The CDR3 DNA reads as TGTGCCAGTAGTATCGGGCCAACCCACACTGAAGCTTTCTTT. The genes are TRBV19 and TRBJ1-1, with D hard to call. This CDR3 spans 14 amino acids. Trimming took off 3 bases at V and 3 bases at J, with 11 bases between the two ends. The germline V gene has CDR1 LNHDA and CDR2 SQIVND (reference sequence). Drawing the rest from reference TRBV19 and TRBJ1-1, the complete variable domain is DGGITQSPKYLFRKEGQNVTLSCEQNLNHDAMYWYRQDPGQGLRLIYYSQIVNDFQKGDIAEGYSVSREKKESFPLTVTSAQKNPTAFYLCASSIGPTHTEAFFGQGTRLTVV.

This CDR3 reads CASSKRTSGYNEQFF. The CDR3 DNA reads as TGTGCCAGCAGTAAACGGACTAGCGGGTACAATGAGCAGTTCTTC. This sequence joins TRBV27 and TRBJ2-1; 11 nucleotides line up with TRBD2. This CDR3 is built from 15 residues. The ends lost 5 bases at V and 4 bases at J; junction bases unmatched: 4. Germline assignment: CDR1 MNHEY and CDR2 SMNVEV (reference sequence).

The rearrangement links TRBV4-2 to TRBJ1-3, with D unresolved. Germline V gene sequence: CDR1 LGHNA, CDR2 YNFKEQ. The CDR3 is 13 residues long. Trimming shortened V by 0 bases and J by 6 bases, and 6 bases separated the two germline ends. The CDR3 DNA sequence: TGTGCCAGCAGCCAAGACCGACTAAACACCATATATTTT. Translation gives CASSQDRLNTIYF.

The rearrangement uses TRBV5-1 and TRBJ2-3; D is possibly TRBD1 or TRBD2 (5 bases each). The CDR3 contains 15 residues. Germline CDR1 is SGHRS and CDR2 is YFSETQ. Trimming took 3 bases from V and 6 from J, leaving 17 bases between them. The CDR3 loop is CASSSIGTEVDTQYF. The CDR3 nucleotides are TGCGCCAGCAGCTCAATAGGGACCGAGGTTGATACGCAGTATTTT.

The V gene is TRBV5-1, the J gene TRBJ1-4; 7 positions agree with TRBD1. V shed 4 bases and J 8 bases; nucleotides not matched to a gene: 11. The CDR3 sequence is 15 residues long. Germline loops: CDR1 SGHRS, CDR2 YFSETQ. CDR3 in DNA: TGCGCCAGCAGCGAGACAGGGTTGGTTAAAGAAAAACTGTTTTTT. Encoded protein: CASSETGLVKEKLFF.